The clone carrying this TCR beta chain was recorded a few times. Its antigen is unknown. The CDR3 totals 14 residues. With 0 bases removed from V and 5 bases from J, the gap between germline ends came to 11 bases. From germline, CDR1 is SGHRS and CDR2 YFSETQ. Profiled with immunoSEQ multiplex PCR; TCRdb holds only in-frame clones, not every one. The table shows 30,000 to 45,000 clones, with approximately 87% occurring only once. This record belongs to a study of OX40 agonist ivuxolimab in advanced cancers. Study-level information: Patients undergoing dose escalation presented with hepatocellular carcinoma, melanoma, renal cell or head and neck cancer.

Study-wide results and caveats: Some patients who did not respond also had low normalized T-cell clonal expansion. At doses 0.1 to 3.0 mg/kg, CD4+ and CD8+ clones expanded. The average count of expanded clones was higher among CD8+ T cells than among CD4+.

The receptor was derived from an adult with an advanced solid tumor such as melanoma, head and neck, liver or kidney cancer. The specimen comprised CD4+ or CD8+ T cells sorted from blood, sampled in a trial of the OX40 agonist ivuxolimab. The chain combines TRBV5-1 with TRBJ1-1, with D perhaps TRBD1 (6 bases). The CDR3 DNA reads TGCGCCAGCAGCTTGGAAAGGGGGAGGACTGAAGCTTTCTTT. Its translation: CASSLERGRTEAFF.